This T cell receptor (beta chain) was sequenced in a study of blood T cell repertoires in COVID-19. CDR3 length: 15 amino acids. Looked up from germline, CDR1 is SGDLS and CDR2 is YYNGEE. V shed 0 bases and J 4 bases; nucleotides not matched to a gene: 3. Assay used: immunoSEQ multiplex PCR; TCRdb lists only in-frame clones, some missing. The top ten hold roughly an eighth of the sample, which has under 150,000 clones, about 85% seen once. This TCR derives from a human donor in a cohort sampled during active COVID-19. The chain uses TRBV9 and TRBJ1-2; 10 bases agree with TRBD1. Sequenced: peripheral blood. The DNA for the CDR3 is TGTGCCAGCAGCGTAGAGGGACAGGGGTTCTATGGCTACACCTTC. Protein sequence: CASSVEGQGFYGYTF.